Given below is one TCR beta chain in context. The CDR3 runs to 14 residues. V was trimmed by 6 bases and J by 5 bases, leaving 13 bases between them. CDR1 MNHEY and CDR2 SMNVEV come from the germline V gene (reference sequence). Original analysis: Reference gene primer amplification gave nucleated cell count estimates. Assay: immunoSEQ multiplex PCR; the TCRdb copy retains only in-frame clones and omits some. V and J calls and clone size are copied from that table; D and trimming were computed from the DNA. The sample lists under 200,000 clones, about four fifths occurring once. The entry originates in a study of blood T cell repertoires in COVID-19. Across the whole study: Samples of COVID-19 (acute and convalescent) were obtained from the United States, Italy and Spain.

Sequenced sample: peripheral blood. This chain connects TRBV27 to TRBJ2-2, with D perhaps matching TRBD1 (5 bases). This clonotype was obtained from a human donor with acute or convalescent COVID-19. The donor label of this sample is uncertain. The DNA of the CDR3 is TGTGCCAGCAGGACCCAGGGAAGGACCGGGGAGCTGTTTTTT. This sequence encodes CASRTQGRTGELFF.